The rows below give T cell receptor beta chains drawn from one sample of a study of a mutant IDH1 vaccine in newly diagnosed glioma. Produced via immunoSEQ multiplex PCR; TCRdb's table is partial and in-frame only. The table records some 130,000 clones, around four fifths of them present only once. No cognate antigen is known for these TCRs. The sample was PBMCs, taken from a glioma patient whose treatment included an IDH1 peptide vaccine. These receptors were obtained from a man between 35 and 55 years old with glioma. CDR3s include the opening cysteine and the closing phenylalanine or tryptophan. A D gene is named only where the DNA matches it firmly. For some rows the clone size is stated as once, few or many, or as a class when expanded; others skip it.

V gene	J gene	D gene	clone size	CDR3 DNA	CDR3 protein
TRBV30	TRBJ1-4	TRBD1	few	TGTGCCTGGTCGAATTCGGACAGGGGGGAAAAACTGTTTTTT	CAWSNSDRGEKLFF
TRBV5-1	TRBJ2-1	TRBD1	-	TGCGCCAGCAGCTTGGTCGGACAGGGGTACAATGAGCAGTTCTTC	CASSLVGQGYNEQFF
TRBV28	TRBJ1-1	-	-	TGTGCCAGCACCTTGGGACACGCTAACACTGAAGCTTTCTTT	CASTLGHANTEAFF
TRBV7-2	TRBJ2-3	-	-	TGTGCCAGCAGCTACCCAGATACGCAGTATTTT	CASSYPDTQYF
TRBV11-2	TRBJ2-6	TRBD2	-	TGTGCCAGCAGCTTAGACCCTGGACTAGCGGTTAGCTCTGGGGCCAACGTCCTGACTTTC	CASSLDPGLAVSSGANVLTF
TRBV6-5	TRBJ2-5	-	-	TGTGCCAGCAGTTACGACCGGATCCAAGAGACCCAGTACTTC	CASSYDRIQETQYF
TRBV7-9	TRBJ2-7	-	once	TGTGCCAGCAGCTTAGTGGGGCAGAACTACGAGCAGTACTTC	CASSLVGQNYEQYF
TRBV4-2	TRBJ2-3	-	-	TGTGCCAGCAGCAATACAGATACGCAGTATTTT	CASSNTDTQYF
TRBV21-1	TRBJ1-5	-	-	TGTGCCAGCAGCAAGGTTGGACAGAACCATAGCAATCAGCCCCAGCATTTT	CASSKVGQNHSNQPQHF
TRBV9	TRBJ1-4	-	-	TGTGCCAGCAGCGTAGGGGATGGGGAAAAACTGTTTTTT	CASSVGDGEKLFF
TRBV14	TRBJ1-1	TRBD1	-	TGTGCCAGCAGCCAAGACCCTGGACAGGGGGCGCGATCTTTCTTT	CASSQDPGQGARSFF
TRBV5-1	TRBJ2-5	-	-	TGCGCCAGCAGCTGGGGCAGGTGGAACTCTCAAGAGACCCAGTACTTC	CASSWGRWNSQETQYF
TRBV5-6	TRBJ1-1	-	few	TGTGCCAGCAGCGTAGGGCCGCGCACGAACACTGAAGCTTTCTTT	CASSVGPRTNTEAFF
TRBV27	TRBJ1-5	-	few	TGTGCCAGCAGTCCCCCACAGGGAGATCAGCCCCAGCATTTT	CASSPPQGDQPQHF
TRBV6-5	TRBJ1-5	-	-	TGTGCCAGCAGTGGACGGTTTGGAAATCAGCCCCAGCATTTT	CASSGRFGNQPQHF
TRBV28	TRBJ1-2	TRBD1	-	TGTGCCAGCAGAACAACCGGGACAGGGACTCGCGGTGGCTACACCTTC	CASRTTGTGTRGGYTF
TRBV23-1	TRBJ1-5	-	few	TGCGCCAGCAGTCAAAAGAGCAATCAGCCCCAGCATTTT	CASSQKSNQPQHF
TRBV18	TRBJ1-5	-	-	TGTGCCAGCTCACCGAAGGAGAGCAATCAGCCCCAGCATTTT	CASSPKESNQPQHF